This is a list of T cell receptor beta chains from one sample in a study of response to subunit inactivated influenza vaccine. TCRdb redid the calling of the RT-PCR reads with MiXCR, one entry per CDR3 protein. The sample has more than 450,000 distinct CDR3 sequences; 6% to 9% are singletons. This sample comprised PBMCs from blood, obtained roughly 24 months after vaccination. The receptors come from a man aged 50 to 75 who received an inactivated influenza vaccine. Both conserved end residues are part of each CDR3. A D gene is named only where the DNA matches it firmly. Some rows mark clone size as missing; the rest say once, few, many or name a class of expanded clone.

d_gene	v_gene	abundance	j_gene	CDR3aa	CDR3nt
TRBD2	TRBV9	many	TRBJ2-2	CASSVDSGRTGELFF	TGTGCCAGCAGCGTAGATAGCGGGAGAACCGGGGAGCTGTTTTTT
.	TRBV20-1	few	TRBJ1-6	CSARTGTGYNSPLHF	TGCAGTGCTAGAACCGGGACCGGATATAATTCACCCCTCCACTTT
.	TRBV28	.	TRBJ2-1	CASSFDSNYNEQFF	TGTGCCAGCAGTTTTGACTCGAATTACAATGAGCAGTTCTTC
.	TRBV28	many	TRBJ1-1	CASSTHVGVYTEAFF	TGTGCCAGCAGCACCCATGTCGGGGTGTACACTGAAGCTTTCTTT
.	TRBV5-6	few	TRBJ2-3	CASSLQGLGTDTQYF	TGTGCCAGCAGCCTGCAGGGGCTAGGGACAGATACGCAGTATTTT
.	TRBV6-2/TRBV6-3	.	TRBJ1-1	CASSQTAFEAFF	TGTGCCAGCAGTCAAACAGCTTTTGAAGCTTTCTTT
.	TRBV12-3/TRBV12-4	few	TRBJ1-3	CASSLKQGGNTIYF	TGTGCCAGCAGTTTAAAACAGGGCGGAAACACCATATATTTT
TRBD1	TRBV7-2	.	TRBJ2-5	CASSDITGTGEETQYF	TGTGCCAGCAGCGACATAACCGGGACAGGGGAGGAGACCCAGTACTTC
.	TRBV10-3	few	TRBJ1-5	CAISESKYAGNQPQHF	TGTGCCATCAGTGAGTCGAAGTACGCGGGGAATCAGCCCCAGCATTTT
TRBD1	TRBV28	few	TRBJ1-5	CAISTGLSTLSNQPQHF	TGTGCCATCTCGACAGGGCTCTCAACACTTAGCAATCAGCCCCAGCATTTT
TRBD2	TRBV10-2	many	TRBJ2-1	CASRLAGGSSYNEQFF	TGCGCCAGCAGACTAGCGGGGGGAAGCTCCTACAATGAGCAGTTCTTC
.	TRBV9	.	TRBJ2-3	CASSVGQPRTDTQYF	TGTGCCAGCAGCGTAGGGCAACCACGCACAGATACGCAGTATTTT
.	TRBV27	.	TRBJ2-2	CAGVSGYTGELFF	TGTGCTGGGGTTAGCGGATACACCGGGGAGCTGTTTTTT
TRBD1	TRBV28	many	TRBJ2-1	CASSGRQGSEQFF	TGTGCCAGCAGTGGACGACAGGGGAGTGAGCAGTTCTTC
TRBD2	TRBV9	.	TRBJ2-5	CASSIRGGQETQYF	TGTGCCAGCAGCATTCGCGGGGGTCAAGAGACCCAGTACTTC
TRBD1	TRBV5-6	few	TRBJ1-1	CASSLSRGPYTEAFF	TGTGCCAGCAGCTTATCGAGGGGGCCTTACACTGAAGCTTTCTTT
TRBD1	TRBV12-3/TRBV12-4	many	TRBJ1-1	CASRDRVEGTEAFF	TGTGCCAGCAGGGACAGGGTAGAGGGCACTGAAGCTTTCTTT
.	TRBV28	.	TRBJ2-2	CASSRQRRGTGELFF	TGTGCCAGCAGTCGCCAACGAAGGGGCACCGGGGAGCTGTTTTTT
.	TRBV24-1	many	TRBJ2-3	CATSVTATPTDTQYF	TGTGCCACCAGTGTCACCGCAACCCCCACAGATACGCAGTATTTT
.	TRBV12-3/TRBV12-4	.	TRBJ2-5	CASSSRRDSGQETQYF	TGTGCCAGCAGTTCGAGAAGGGACTCTGGGCAGGAGACCCAGTACTTC
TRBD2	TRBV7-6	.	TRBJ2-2	CASSSLAGAGELFF	TGTGCCAGCAGCTCCCTAGCGGGAGCCGGGGAGCTGTTTTTT
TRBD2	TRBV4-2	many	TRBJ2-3	CASSQVVSGAYLDTQYF	TGTGCCAGCAGCCAAGTGGTTAGCGGGGCCTACCTTGATACGCAGTATTTT
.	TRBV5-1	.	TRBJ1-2	CASSLGPLQPNYGYTF	TGCGCCAGCAGCTTGGGCCCCCTACAGCCAAACTATGGCTACACCTTC
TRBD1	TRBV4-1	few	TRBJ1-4	CASSHRTGHREKLFF	TGCGCCAGCAGCCATCGGACAGGCCATCGGGAAAAACTGTTTTTT
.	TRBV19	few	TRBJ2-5	CASSILAHPGETQYF	TGTGCCAGTAGTATACTAGCTCACCCGGGGGAGACCCAGTACTTC
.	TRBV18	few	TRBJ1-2	CASSPSVQGYYGYTF	TGTGCCAGCTCACCCTCGGTCCAGGGGTACTATGGCTACACCTTC
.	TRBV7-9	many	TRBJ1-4	CASSPRGATNEKLFF	TGTGCCAGCAGCCCCAGGGGCGCAACTAATGAAAAACTGTTTTTT
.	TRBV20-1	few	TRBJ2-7	CSARAGNYEQYF	TGCAGTGCTCGGGCGGGGAACTACGAGCAGTACTTC
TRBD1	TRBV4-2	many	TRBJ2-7	CASSQGTDSYEQYF	TGTGCCAGCAGCCAGGGGACAGATTCCTACGAGCAGTACTTC
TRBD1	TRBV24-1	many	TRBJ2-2	CATSGQSQNTGELFF	TGTGCCACGTCGGGACAGAGCCAGAACACCGGGGAGCTGTTTTTT
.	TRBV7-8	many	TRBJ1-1	CASSLEAVMNTEAFF	TGTGCCAGCAGCTTAGAGGCAGTCATGAACACTGAAGCTTTCTTT
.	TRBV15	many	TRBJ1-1	CATSRDRREVTEAFF	TGTGCCACCAGCAGAGATCGGCGGGAGGTGACTGAAGCTTTCTTT
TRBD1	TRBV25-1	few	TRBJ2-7	CASSESVTGKSYEQYF	TGTGCCAGCAGTGAATCGGTGACAGGGAAGTCCTACGAGCAGTACTTC
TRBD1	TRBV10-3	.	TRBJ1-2	CAISESRDRGYGYTF	TGTGCCATCAGTGAGTCGAGAGACAGGGGCTATGGCTACACCTTC
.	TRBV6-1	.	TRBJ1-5	CASSVRENQPQHF	TGTGCCAGCAGTGTAAGGGAGAATCAGCCCCAGCATTTT
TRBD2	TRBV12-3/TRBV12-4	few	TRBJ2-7	CASSFVREGGYEQYF	TGTGCCAGCAGTTTCGTGCGGGAGGGGGGCTACGAGCAGTACTTC
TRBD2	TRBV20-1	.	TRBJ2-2	CSALASGNTGELFF	TGCAGTGCGTTGGCTAGCGGAAACACCGGGGAGCTGTTTTTT
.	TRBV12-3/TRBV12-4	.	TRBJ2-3	CASSLLMGEASTQYF	TGTGCCAGCAGTCTCCTTATGGGGGAGGCGTCTACGCAGTATTTT
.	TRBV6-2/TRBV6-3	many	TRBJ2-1	CASSLSVEQFF	TGTGCCAGCAGTCTTAGCGTCGAGCAGTTCTTC
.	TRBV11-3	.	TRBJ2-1	CASSPGDAVYNEQFF	TGTGCCAGCAGCCCGGGGGACGCAGTTTACAATGAGCAGTTCTTC
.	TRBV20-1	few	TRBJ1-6	CSAAVGWDNSPLHF	TGCAGTGCAGCGGTGGGGTGGGATAATTCACCCCTCCACTTT
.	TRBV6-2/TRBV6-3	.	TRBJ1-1	CASSYGLGRQDPEAFF	TGTGCCAGCAGTTACGGTCTCGGCCGACAGGACCCTGAAGCTTTCTTT
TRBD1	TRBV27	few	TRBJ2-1	CASRSSGGTGTLSSYNEQFF	TGTGCCAGCAGAAGTTCAGGGGGGACAGGGACTTTAAGCTCCTACAATGAGCAGTTCTTC
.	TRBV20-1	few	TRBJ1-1	CSQRIWNTEAFF	TGCAGTCAGAGGATATGGAACACTGAAGCTTTCTTT
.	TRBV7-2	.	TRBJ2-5	CASSPSSPLGKETQYF	TGTGCCAGCAGCCCCAGCAGCCCATTGGGAAAAGAGACCCAGTACTTC
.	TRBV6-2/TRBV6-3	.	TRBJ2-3	CASSYLARTYTQYF	TGTGCCAGCAGTTACTTGGCTCGCACATATACGCAGTATTTT
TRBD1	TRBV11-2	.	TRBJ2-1	CASSVVGQNLYNEQFF	TGTGCCAGCAGCGTAGTGGGACAGAACCTATACAATGAGCAGTTCTTC
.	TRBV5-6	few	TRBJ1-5	CASSTRTESNQPQHF	TGTGCCAGCAGCACCCGGACAGAAAGCAATCAGCCCCAGCATTTT
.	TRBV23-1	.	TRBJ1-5	CASNSARGRNSNQPQHF	TGCGCCAGCAACTCAGCGCGGGGCAGAAATAGCAATCAGCCCCAGCATTTT
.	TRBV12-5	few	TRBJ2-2	CASGLVVTANTGELFF	TGTGCTAGTGGTTTGGTGGTCACAGCGAACACCGGGGAGCTGTTTTTT
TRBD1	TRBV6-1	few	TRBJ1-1	CASTDVKWAGQMIPEAFF	TGTGCCAGCACCGACGTGAAGTGGGCGGGACAGATGATTCCTGAAGCTTTCTTT
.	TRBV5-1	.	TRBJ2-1	CASSSGTYNNEQFF	TGCGCCAGCAGCTCCGGGACATATAACAATGAGCAGTTCTTC